A selection of T cell receptor beta chains follows, all from one sample in a study of blood T cells in healthy people across ages. TCRdb passed the 5' RACE reads through MiXCR, listing each CDR3 protein once. This sample yields more than 600,000 distinct CDR3 sequences, of which about 25% are seen a single time; 9.4% belongs to the top ten. These data were also reused for a study on T cells of mothers and their children.

The source material was blood. These TCRs come from a boy between 10 and 17 years old in good health. CDR3s include the opening cysteine and the closing phenylalanine or tryptophan. The D gene is left open where the match is weak. For some rows the clone size is stated as once, few or many, or as a class when expanded; others skip it.

V gene: TRBV14
clone size: few
D gene: TRBD1
J gene: TRBJ2-4
CDR3 DNA: TGTGCCAGCAGCCAAGAAGAGGACAGGGGGCGAGGAAACATTCAGTACTTC
CDR3 protein: CASSQEEDRGRGNIQYF

V gene: TRBV4-3
clone size: NA
D gene: NA
J gene: TRBJ1-4
CDR3 DNA: TGCGCCAGCAGCCAAGCGGTAGCCCAAACTAATGAAAAACTGTTTTTT
CDR3 protein: CASSQAVAQTNEKLFF

V gene: TRBV28
clone size: few
D gene: TRBD1
J gene: TRBJ2-1
CDR3 DNA: TGTGCCAGCAGTGAGGCCGGGACAGGGGCTTTCTCCTACAATGAGCAGTTCTTC
CDR3 protein: CASSEAGTGAFSYNEQFF

V gene: TRBV4-3
clone size: NA
D gene: TRBD2
J gene: TRBJ2-7
CDR3 DNA: TGCGCCATTGCCGGGACTAGCGATTCCCACGAGCAGTACTTC
CDR3 protein: CAIAGTSDSHEQYF

V gene: TRBV7-2
clone size: NA
D gene: TRBD1
J gene: TRBJ2-4
CDR3 DNA: TGTGCCAGCAGCTTGGCGACTACCGGACAGGGGACAAACGTTAAAGCCAAAAACATTCAGTACTTC
CDR3 protein: CASSLATTGQGTNVKAKNIQYF

V gene: TRBV27
clone size: few
D gene: NA
J gene: TRBJ2-5
CDR3 DNA: TGTGCCAGCAGTATAACCAGGGTACCATGGGAGACCCAGTACTTC
CDR3 protein: CASSITRVPWETQYF

V gene: TRBV28
clone size: few
D gene: TRBD1
J gene: TRBJ2-7
CDR3 DNA: TGTGCCAGCAGTCCCGGGACAGGGTTAGGCGAGCAGTACTTC
CDR3 protein: CASSPGTGLGEQYF

V gene: TRBV5-1
clone size: NA
D gene: TRBD2
J gene: TRBJ2-7
CDR3 DNA: TGCGCCAGCAGCTGGGTAGCGGGAGGCCTAACCTCCTCCGAGCAGTACTTC
CDR3 protein: CASSWVAGGLTSSEQYF

V gene: TRBV3-1
clone size: NA
D gene: NA
J gene: TRBJ2-7
CDR3 DNA: TGTGCCAGCAGCCAAGATCATGGGACCGACGGGGAGCAGTACTTC
CDR3 protein: CASSQDHGTDGEQYF

V gene: TRBV14
clone size: NA
D gene: TRBD1
J gene: TRBJ2-6
CDR3 DNA: TGTGCCAGCAGCCCACGACAGGGGGCCACTATAGGTGGGGCCAACGTCCTGACTTTC
CDR3 protein: CASSPRQGATIGGANVLTF

V gene: TRBV11-3
clone size: NA
D gene: NA
J gene: TRBJ2-5
CDR3 DNA: TGTGCCAGCAGCTTACAGCAGGAACAAGAGACCCAGTACTTC
CDR3 protein: CASSLQQEQETQYF

V gene: TRBV5-1
clone size: NA
D gene: NA
J gene: TRBJ2-1
CDR3 DNA: TGCGCCAGCAGCTTGCTGGTAGACGGAGATGAGCAGTTCTTC
CDR3 protein: CASSLLVDGDEQFF

V gene: TRBV24-1
clone size: NA
D gene: NA
J gene: TRBJ2-6
CDR3 DNA: TGTGCCACCAGTGATACGGGACTCAGTTCTGGGGCCAACGTCCTGACTTTC
CDR3 protein: CATSDTGLSSGANVLTF

V gene: TRBV28
clone size: NA
D gene: NA
J gene: TRBJ2-7
CDR3 DNA: TGTGCGAGCAACCCTTACGAGCAGAACTTC
CDR3 protein: CASNPYEQNF

V gene: TRBV16
clone size: few
D gene: NA
J gene: TRBJ1-6
CDR3 DNA: TGTGCCAGCAGCGGTGGGGTAAATTCACCCCTCCACTTT
CDR3 protein: CASSGGVNSPLHF

V gene: TRBV10-3
clone size: NA
D gene: NA
J gene: TRBJ2-5
CDR3 DNA: TGTGCCATCAGTGAGGCGGGCGAGACCCAGTACTTC
CDR3 protein: CAISEAGETQYF

V gene: TRBV20-1
clone size: NA
D gene: NA
J gene: TRBJ1-1
CDR3 DNA: TGCAGTGCTAGAGAAGGACTATTGAACACTGAAGCTTTCTTT
CDR3 protein: CSAREGLLNTEAFF

V gene: TRBV6-6
clone size: few
D gene: NA
J gene: TRBJ2-2
CDR3 DNA: TGTGCCAGCAGTTACGTTCAGTCTAACACCGGGGAGCTGTTTTTT
CDR3 protein: CASSYVQSNTGELFF

V gene: TRBV20-1
clone size: few
D gene: TRBD1
J gene: TRBJ1-6
CDR3 DNA: TGCAGTGCTAGAGATGGGGGACAGGTCAATTCACCCCTCCACTTT
CDR3 protein: CSARDGGQVNSPLHF

V gene: TRBV11-2
clone size: NA
D gene: TRBD2
J gene: TRBJ2-3
CDR3 DNA: TGTGCCAGCAGCTTAGCGGGTAGCGGGGTTCAAGATACGCAGTATTTT
CDR3 protein: CASSLAGSGVQDTQYF

V gene: TRBV7-2
clone size: few
D gene: TRBD2
J gene: TRBJ2-5
CDR3 DNA: TGTGCCAGCAGCTTTTCCTTCGAGCGGGGTTTTCTCCAAGAGACCCAGTACTTC
CDR3 protein: CASSFSFERGFLQETQYF

V gene: TRBV29-1
clone size: NA
D gene: NA
J gene: TRBJ2-1
CDR3 DNA: TGCAGCGTTACCATACTTTACAATGAGCAGTTCTTC
CDR3 protein: CSVTILYNEQFF

V gene: TRBV11-1
clone size: NA
D gene: NA
J gene: TRBJ1-6
CDR3 DNA: TGTGCCAGCAGCTTATTGACAGGATTGAATTCACCCCTCCACTTT
CDR3 protein: CASSLLTGLNSPLHF

V gene: TRBV11-2
clone size: NA
D gene: TRBD1
J gene: TRBJ1-4
CDR3 DNA: TGTACCAGCAGCCCAACGACAGGGTTCGGAAAACTGTTTTTT
CDR3 protein: CTSSPTTGFGKLFF

V gene: TRBV4-1
clone size: NA
D gene: NA
J gene: TRBJ1-4
CDR3 DNA: TGCGCCAGCAGCCAAGATGGGACGGCGCCTAATGAAAAACTGTTTTTT
CDR3 protein: CASSQDGTAPNEKLFF

V gene: TRBV7-9
clone size: few
D gene: NA
J gene: TRBJ2-4
CDR3 DNA: TGTGCCAGCAGCTCCTCAGGGGGGGCAAACATTCAGTACTTC
CDR3 protein: CASSSSGGANIQYF

V gene: TRBV4-1
clone size: NA
D gene: NA
J gene: TRBJ2-4
CDR3 DNA: TGCGCCAGCAGCCAGGGGACCGAATTAGGGGCCAAAAACATTCAGTACTTC
CDR3 protein: CASSQGTELGAKNIQYF

V gene: TRBV20-1
clone size: NA
D gene: NA
J gene: TRBJ2-3
CDR3 DNA: TGCAGTGCCCGGCTGCCCGGCACAGATACGCAGTATTTT
CDR3 protein: CSARLPGTDTQYF

V gene: TRBV6-1
clone size: many
D gene: NA
J gene: TRBJ2-7
CDR3 DNA: TGTGCCAGCAGTGAATCCCGAGCGTCTACCTACGAGCAGTACTTC
CDR3 protein: CASSESRASTYEQYF

V gene: TRBV12-3/TRBV12-4
clone size: few
D gene: NA
J gene: TRBJ1-2
CDR3 DNA: TGTGCCAGCAGTTTAGGGACCCGGTGGGACTATGGCTACACCTTC
CDR3 protein: CASSLGTRWDYGYTF

V gene: TRBV20-1
clone size: NA
D gene: TRBD2
J gene: TRBJ2-7
CDR3 DNA: TGCAGTGCTAGAGCGGGCGGTAGCGGGGCGTACGAGCAGTACTTC
CDR3 protein: CSARAGGSGAYEQYF

V gene: TRBV27
clone size: few
D gene: NA
J gene: TRBJ2-7
CDR3 DNA: TGTGCCAGCAGTTACAACCAGGGCCACGAGCAGTACTTC
CDR3 protein: CASSYNQGHEQYF

V gene: TRBV2
clone size: NA
D gene: NA
J gene: TRBJ2-1
CDR3 DNA: TGTGCCAGCGGCGGGGTCGGGACAAACAATGAGCAGTTCTTC
CDR3 protein: CASGGVGTNNEQFF

V gene: TRBV4-1
clone size: NA
D gene: TRBD2
J gene: TRBJ2-1
CDR3 DNA: TGCGCCAGCAGCCAATCGGGACTAGCGCGGAACAATGAGCAGTTCTTC
CDR3 protein: CASSQSGLARNNEQFF

V gene: TRBV10-3
clone size: once
D gene: NA
J gene: TRBJ2-5
CDR3 DNA: TGTACCAGATGTTTCGGGGTGGGACCTCGGGTCGATAAAGAGACCCAGTACTTC
CDR3 protein: CTRCFGVGPRVDKETQYF

V gene: TRBV14
clone size: NA
D gene: NA
J gene: TRBJ2-7
CDR3 DNA: TGTGCCAGCAGCTGGGTCTCAAGTGGCGAGCAGTACTTC
CDR3 protein: CASSWVSSGEQYF

V gene: TRBV20-1
clone size: NA
D gene: NA
J gene: TRBJ2-1
CDR3 DNA: TGCAGTGCTAGTAGTGAGGGGAATGAGCAGTTCTTC
CDR3 protein: CSASSEGNEQFF

V gene: TRBV13
clone size: NA
D gene: NA
J gene: TRBJ1-2
CDR3 DNA: TGTGCCAGCAGCTTTGGGGCGGACAGCTCGTATGGCTACACCTTC
CDR3 protein: CASSFGADSSYGYTF

V gene: TRBV20-1
clone size: NA
D gene: NA
J gene: TRBJ1-1
CDR3 DNA: TGCAGTGCTGAACTCCGGGATCGCAGCACTGAAGCTTTCTTT
CDR3 protein: CSAELRDRSTEAFF

V gene: TRBV19
clone size: few
D gene: NA
J gene: TRBJ2-1
CDR3 DNA: TGTGCCAGTAGTATAGATCTCTCTGCTGGCAATGAGCAGTTCTTC
CDR3 protein: CASSIDLSAGNEQFF

V gene: TRBV29-1
clone size: NA
D gene: NA
J gene: TRBJ2-7
CDR3 DNA: TGCAGCGTTTTGAGGAGCTCCTACGAGCAGTACTTC
CDR3 protein: CSVLRSSYEQYF

V gene: TRBV24-1
clone size: few
D gene: NA
J gene: TRBJ2-7
CDR3 DNA: TGTGCCACCAGTGATCCAGGAGGCGAGCAGTACTTC
CDR3 protein: CATSDPGGEQYF

V gene: TRBV5-6
clone size: few
D gene: NA
J gene: TRBJ2-7
CDR3 DNA: TGTGCCAGCAGCAACTACAGGGCCGAGCAGTACTTC
CDR3 protein: CASSNYRAEQYF

V gene: TRBV27
clone size: few
D gene: NA
J gene: TRBJ1-2
CDR3 DNA: TGTGCCAGCAGCCCGGTGGCGGCCTCTAACTATGGCTACACCTTC
CDR3 protein: CASSPVAASNYGYTF

V gene: TRBV28
clone size: few
D gene: NA
J gene: TRBJ1-4
CDR3 DNA: TGTGCCAGCACCATGCCGGACAGATCTAATGAAAAACTGTTTTTT
CDR3 protein: CASTMPDRSNEKLFF

V gene: TRBV12-3/TRBV12-4
clone size: few
D gene: TRBD1
J gene: TRBJ1-2
CDR3 DNA: TGTGCCAGCAGCCACCGGGACAGATTAATCTACACCTTC
CDR3 protein: CASSHRDRLIYTF

V gene: TRBV6-6
clone size: NA
D gene: TRBD2
J gene: TRBJ2-1
CDR3 DNA: TGTGCCAGCAGCTCAGGACTAGCGGGAGGGATTGAGCAGTTCTTC
CDR3 protein: CASSSGLAGGIEQFF

V gene: TRBV4-1
clone size: many
D gene: NA
J gene: TRBJ1-4
CDR3 DNA: TGCGCCAGCAGCCTCGGATCAAGACCTAATGAAAAACTGTTTTTT
CDR3 protein: CASSLGSRPNEKLFF

V gene: TRBV5-1
clone size: NA
D gene: NA
J gene: TRBJ2-7
CDR3 DNA: TGCGCCAGCAGCTCGGACTTCTCCTACGAGCAGTACTTC
CDR3 protein: CASSSDFSYEQYF

V gene: TRBV29-1
clone size: NA
D gene: NA
J gene: TRBJ1-1
CDR3 DNA: TGCAGCGTACAAAAGCCTGAAGCTTTCTTT
CDR3 protein: CSVQKPEAFF

V gene: TRBV20-1
clone size: NA
D gene: NA
J gene: TRBJ2-5
CDR3 DNA: TGCAGTGCTTTGATAGCTTTGGGTTTTCGGGAGACCCAGTACTTC
CDR3 protein: CSALIALGFRETQYF

V gene: TRBV7-2
clone size: NA
D gene: TRBD2
J gene: TRBJ2-4
CDR3 DNA: TGTGCCAGCAGCTTTGACCCGGGACTAGTCTCCATTCAGTACTTC
CDR3 protein: CASSFDPGLVSIQYF

V gene: TRBV7-3
clone size: few
D gene: NA
J gene: TRBJ2-3
CDR3 DNA: TGTGCCAGCAGCCCCCAGGGGTCGGGAGATACGCAGTATTTT
CDR3 protein: CASSPQGSGDTQYF

V gene: TRBV5-1
clone size: few
D gene: TRBD2
J gene: TRBJ2-1
CDR3 DNA: TGCGCCAGCAGCTTGGATTCAGCGGGAGCGAACAATGAGCAGTTCTTC
CDR3 protein: CASSLDSAGANNEQFF

V gene: TRBV24-1
clone size: NA
D gene: TRBD2
J gene: TRBJ2-1
CDR3 DNA: TGTGCCACCAGTGATCGGACGGGGGGAGAGCAGTTCTTC
CDR3 protein: CATSDRTGGEQFF

V gene: TRBV12-3/TRBV12-4
clone size: NA
D gene: TRBD1
J gene: TRBJ1-2
CDR3 DNA: TGTGCCAGCAGTTTCTATGGGACAGGGTTTAATGGCTACACCTTC
CDR3 protein: CASSFYGTGFNGYTF

V gene: TRBV29-1
clone size: few
D gene: TRBD2
J gene: TRBJ2-1
CDR3 DNA: TGCAGCGTTGAAATGGCTAGCGGGCTTTCCTACAATGAGCAGTTCTTC
CDR3 protein: CSVEMASGLSYNEQFF

V gene: TRBV15
clone size: few
D gene: NA
J gene: TRBJ2-2
CDR3 DNA: TGTGCCACCAGCGGGACGGTCAACACCGGGGAGCTGTTTTTT
CDR3 protein: CATSGTVNTGELFF

V gene: TRBV7-9
clone size: NA
D gene: TRBD1
J gene: TRBJ1-4
CDR3 DNA: TGTGCCAGCAGCTTGGATTTAGGGACAGCAAATGAAAAACTGTTTTTT
CDR3 protein: CASSLDLGTANEKLFF

V gene: TRBV27
clone size: NA
D gene: TRBD2
J gene: TRBJ2-5
CDR3 DNA: TGTGCCAGCAGTTCCAACCTAGCGGGGGCCAGGGAGACCCAGTACTTC
CDR3 protein: CASSSNLAGARETQYF